These T cell receptor beta chains were read from a single sample in a study of OX40 agonist ivuxolimab in advanced cancers. Generated by immunoSEQ multiplex PCR, the TCRdb table keeps only in-frame clones and is missing some. The data show some 99,000 clones, roughly 80% seen once. Sequences were derived from CD4+ or CD8+ T cells sorted from blood, sampled in a trial of the OX40 agonist ivuxolimab. All receptors come from an adult with an advanced solid tumor such as melanoma, head and neck, liver or kidney cancer. Each CDR3 is given with its conserved first and last residue. The D gene is left open where the match is weak. Rows may omit the clone size; those that give it use once, few, many or a size class.

v_gene	j_gene	abundance	d_gene	CDR3nt	CDR3aa
TRBV20-1	TRBJ1-1	.	.	TGCAGTGTACTGTTGAACACTGAAGCTTTCTTT	CSVLLNTEAFF
TRBV18	TRBJ2-7	.	.	TGTGCCAGCTCACCACTGGATCTCTCCTACGAGCAGTACTTC	CASSPLDLSYEQYF
TRBV6-5	TRBJ1-4	few	TRBD1	TGTGCCAGCAGTTACTCAGGACAGGGCGAAAAACTGTTTTTT	CASSYSGQGEKLFF
TRBV29-1	TRBJ2-2	once	.	TGCAGCGTTGAAAAGCCGGACCGGAGTGCCGGGGAGCTGTTTTTT	CSVEKPDRSAGELFF
TRBV5-4	TRBJ2-7	once	.	TGTGCCAGCAGCTTGCAGGGAAGGGGCTACGAGCAGTACTTC	CASSLQGRGYEQYF
TRBV4-3	TRBJ2-3	.	TRBD2	TGCGCCAGCAGCCCCATGCGGGGGGTAGCAACAGATACGCAGTATTTT	CASSPMRGVATDTQYF
TRBV28	TRBJ1-1	.	TRBD1	TGTGCCAGCAGCGCTATCAGGGGGGAAGCTTTCTTT	CASSAIRGEAFF
TRBV5-4	TRBJ2-5	.	.	TGTGCCAGCAGCTTGGGGATCGGATTAGTCGAAGAGACCCAGTACTTC	CASSLGIGLVEETQYF
TRBV4-1	TRBJ2-3	.	.	TGCGCCAGCAGCCAAGCTGTGCGCACAGATACGCAGTATTTT	CASSQAVRTDTQYF
TRBV5-1	TRBJ2-5	once	TRBD2	TGCGCCAGCAGGGATAGCGGGAGGTATGAGACCCAGTACTTC	CASRDSGRYETQYF
TRBV19	TRBJ2-7	.	.	TGTGCCAGTGCTCGCACAGACTACGAGCAGTACTTC	CASARTDYEQYF
TRBV6-6	TRBJ2-1	.	TRBD2	TGTGCCAGCATCGCGGGGGGGCCCGGGGAGCAGTTCTTC	CASIAGGPGEQFF
TRBV29-1	TRBJ2-3	.	TRBD2	TGCAGCGTTGCCCGCTCTAGCGGAACGACCCGATTCACAGATACGCAGTATTTT	CSVARSSGTTRFTDTQYF
TRBV5-1	TRBJ1-6	.	.	TGCGCCAGCAGCGAGGGAAATTCACCCCTCCACTTT	CASSEGNSPLHF
TRBV2	TRBJ2-2	.	.	TGTGCCAGCAGCAATGAGATTACCGGGGAGCTGTTTTTT	CASSNEITGELFF
TRBV2	TRBJ2-5	.	.	TGTGCCAGCAGTCAAAATGGGGGTGAGACCCAGTACTTC	CASSQNGGETQYF
TRBV7-9	TRBJ1-1	.	.	TGTGCCAGCACCCTGGGGCGGAGACCTGGCACTGAAGCTTTCTTT	CASTLGRRPGTEAFF
TRBV6-6	TRBJ1-2	.	.	TGTGCCAGCAGTCTTAACAGCTATGGCTACACCTTC	CASSLNSYGYTF
TRBV10-2	TRBJ2-1	.	TRBD2	TGCGCCAGCAGTGAGTGGGGGGGTAGGAACAATGAGCAGTTCTTC	CASSEWGGRNNEQFF
TRBV23-1	TRBJ1-3	.	.	TGCGCCAGCAGTCAACTCAGGGCTGGAAACACCATATATTTT	CASSQLRAGNTIYF
TRBV7-9	TRBJ2-5	few	TRBD1	TGTGCCAGCAGCTTCGGGACAGGCCTCCAAGAGACCCAGTACTTC	CASSFGTGLQETQYF
TRBV6-6	TRBJ1-3	.	.	TGTGCCAGCCGATTAGCCCAGACAGACTCTGGAAACACCATATATTTT	CASRLAQTDSGNTIYF
TRBV7-3	TRBJ2-2	.	.	TGTGCCAGCAGCAGATATCAGGGAACCGGGGAGCTGTTTTTT	CASSRYQGTGELFF
TRBV6-5	TRBJ2-5	.	TRBD1	TGTGCCAGCAGGCGTAACAGGGGGCAAGAGACCCAGTACTTC	CASRRNRGQETQYF
TRBV7-9	TRBJ1-1	.	.	TGTGCCAGCAGCTTAGTTGGACAGAGGAACACTGAAGCTTTCTTT	CASSLVGQRNTEAFF
TRBV4-2	TRBJ1-1	.	.	TGTGCCAGCAGCTCAAGGGAGGGGCGACGTCCTGAAGCTTTCTTT	CASSSREGRRPEAFF
TRBV11-2	TRBJ2-1	.	TRBD2	TGTGCCAGCAGCCGAATCGGGACTAGTAGGTACAATGAGCAGTTCTTC	CASSRIGTSRYNEQFF
TRBV27	TRBJ2-7	.	.	TGTGCCAGCAGTCCCCTCGGAGGGCTTTCCTACGAGCAGTACTTC	CASSPLGGLSYEQYF
TRBV14	TRBJ1-2	.	.	TGTGCCAGCAGCCGTCAGGGGTGGGGCAGCTATGGCTACACCTTC	CASSRQGWGSYGYTF
TRBV30	TRBJ1-5	.	.	TGTGCCTGGGGCATACAGGGCAATCAGCCCCAGCATTTT	CAWGIQGNQPQHF
TRBV25-1	TRBJ1-4	.	TRBD1	TGTGCCAGCAGTCCCAAGACAGGGTCTGTGGGTCCAGAAAAACTGTTTTTT	CASSPKTGSVGPEKLFF
TRBV6-5	TRBJ1-5	.	.	TGTGCCAGCAGTTATGGGCCGAAGGAGCCCCAGCATTTT	CASSYGPKEPQHF
TRBV30	TRBJ2-5	.	TRBD2	TGTGCCTGGAGAGAAGGACTAGCGGTACAAGAGACCCAGTACTTC	CAWREGLAVQETQYF
TRBV11-1	TRBJ2-7	.	.	TGTGCCAGCAGTCGGGGAAGCTCCTACGAGCAGTACTTC	CASSRGSSYEQYF
TRBV28	TRBJ1-5	.	.	TGTGCCAGCAGTTTGATCATAAATCAGCCCCAGCATTTT	CASSLIINQPQHF
TRBV7-3	TRBJ2-2	.	TRBD1	TGTGCCAGCAGCCGATCTGGGACAGTCAACACCGGGGAGCTGTTTTTT	CASSRSGTVNTGELFF
TRBV30	TRBJ2-5	.	.	TGTGCCTGGAGTATCAGCAGGGCAAAGACCCAGTACTTC	CAWSISRAKTQYF
TRBV10-3	TRBJ1-2	.	.	TGTGCCATCAGTGGACGAGGCAGGGAGGATGGCTACACCTTC	CAISGRGREDGYTF
TRBV6-5	TRBJ2-1	.	TRBD1	TGTGCCAGCAGTTCGACAGGGAAGATGTCCTACAATGAGCAGTTCTTC	CASSSTGKMSYNEQFF
TRBV19	TRBJ1-5	.	TRBD1	TGTGCCGGTAGAGAGGACAGGGGCCTCAATCAGCCCCAGCATTTT	CAGREDRGLNQPQHF
TRBV5-1	TRBJ2-3	.	.	TGCGCCAGCAGCTTGGCCGGCAGCCACACAGATACGCAGTATTTT	CASSLAGSHTDTQYF
TRBV12-5	TRBJ2-5	.	.	TGTGCTAGTGGTTTGGTACAGGGTGGGAACACCCAGTACTTC	CASGLVQGGNTQYF
TRBV2	TRBJ2-2	few	TRBD2	TGTGCCAGCAAAGCGGGAGGGGGTGGCACCGGGGAGCTGTTTTTT	CASKAGGGGTGELFF
TRBV9	TRBJ2-3	.	TRBD2	TGTGCCAGCAGCGTAGGGTCTAGCGGGGGGGATACGCAGTATTTT	CASSVGSSGGDTQYF
TRBV4-3	TRBJ2-1	once	.	TGCGCCAGCAGCTTACGGACATACGCGAGCTCCTACAATGAGCAGTTCTTC	CASSLRTYASSYNEQFF
TRBV30	TRBJ2-1	.	.	TGTGCCTGGAGTTTTCAAACTAGCTCCTACAATGAGCAGTTCTTC	CAWSFQTSSYNEQFF
TRBV4-2	TRBJ2-7	.	TRBD1	TGTGCCAGCAGCAAGGACAGGGTTTTAGAGCAGTACTTC	CASSKDRVLEQYF
TRBV6-6	TRBJ1-2	.	TRBD1	TGTGCCAGCAGTTACAACAGGGGCGCGGGCTATGGCTACACCTTC	CASSYNRGAGYGYTF
TRBV7-9	TRBJ1-3	few	.	TGTGCCAGCAGCTTAGATTTACCTGGAAACACCATATATTTT	CASSLDLPGNTIYF
TRBV9	TRBJ2-1	.	TRBD2	TGTGCCAGTTCGGGACTAGCGGGGTTCGGTGAGCAGTTCTTC	CASSGLAGFGEQFF